In its sample, the clone carrying this TCR beta chain was seen many times. Trimming took 4 bases from V and 9 from J, leaving 9 bases between them. The CDR3 totals 12 residues. Germline V CDR1 and CDR2: MNHNS, SASEGT. Authors of the study amplified TCR beta CDR3 regions from RNA transcripts. When the TCR CDR3 underwent first-round RT-PCR, the HTBI primer set was used. TCRdb ran MiXCR on the multiplex PCR reads and lists one entry per CDR3 protein. The data show about 400,000 distinct CDR3 sequences, 15% to 19% seen once. This entry comes from a study of T cells in Graves' hyperthyroidism and ophthalmopathy. Patients counted as stable if ophthalmopathy did not develop within 18 months. The patients, who ranged from 18 to 65 in age, presented with newly diagnosed hyperthyroidism lasting under 2 months. For the diagnoses, clinical symptoms, serum thyroxine and TRAb, thyroid ultrasound and orbital computed tomography were used.

Input material: blood. This TCR came from a woman aged 18-29 years with Graves' hyperthyroidism. The chain joins TRBV6-1 to TRBJ2-2; possibly TRBD1 for D (6 bases). The CDR3 coding sequence is TGTGCCAGCAGTGTGGGGGCGTGGGAGCTGTTTTTT. It codes for CASSVGAWELFF.